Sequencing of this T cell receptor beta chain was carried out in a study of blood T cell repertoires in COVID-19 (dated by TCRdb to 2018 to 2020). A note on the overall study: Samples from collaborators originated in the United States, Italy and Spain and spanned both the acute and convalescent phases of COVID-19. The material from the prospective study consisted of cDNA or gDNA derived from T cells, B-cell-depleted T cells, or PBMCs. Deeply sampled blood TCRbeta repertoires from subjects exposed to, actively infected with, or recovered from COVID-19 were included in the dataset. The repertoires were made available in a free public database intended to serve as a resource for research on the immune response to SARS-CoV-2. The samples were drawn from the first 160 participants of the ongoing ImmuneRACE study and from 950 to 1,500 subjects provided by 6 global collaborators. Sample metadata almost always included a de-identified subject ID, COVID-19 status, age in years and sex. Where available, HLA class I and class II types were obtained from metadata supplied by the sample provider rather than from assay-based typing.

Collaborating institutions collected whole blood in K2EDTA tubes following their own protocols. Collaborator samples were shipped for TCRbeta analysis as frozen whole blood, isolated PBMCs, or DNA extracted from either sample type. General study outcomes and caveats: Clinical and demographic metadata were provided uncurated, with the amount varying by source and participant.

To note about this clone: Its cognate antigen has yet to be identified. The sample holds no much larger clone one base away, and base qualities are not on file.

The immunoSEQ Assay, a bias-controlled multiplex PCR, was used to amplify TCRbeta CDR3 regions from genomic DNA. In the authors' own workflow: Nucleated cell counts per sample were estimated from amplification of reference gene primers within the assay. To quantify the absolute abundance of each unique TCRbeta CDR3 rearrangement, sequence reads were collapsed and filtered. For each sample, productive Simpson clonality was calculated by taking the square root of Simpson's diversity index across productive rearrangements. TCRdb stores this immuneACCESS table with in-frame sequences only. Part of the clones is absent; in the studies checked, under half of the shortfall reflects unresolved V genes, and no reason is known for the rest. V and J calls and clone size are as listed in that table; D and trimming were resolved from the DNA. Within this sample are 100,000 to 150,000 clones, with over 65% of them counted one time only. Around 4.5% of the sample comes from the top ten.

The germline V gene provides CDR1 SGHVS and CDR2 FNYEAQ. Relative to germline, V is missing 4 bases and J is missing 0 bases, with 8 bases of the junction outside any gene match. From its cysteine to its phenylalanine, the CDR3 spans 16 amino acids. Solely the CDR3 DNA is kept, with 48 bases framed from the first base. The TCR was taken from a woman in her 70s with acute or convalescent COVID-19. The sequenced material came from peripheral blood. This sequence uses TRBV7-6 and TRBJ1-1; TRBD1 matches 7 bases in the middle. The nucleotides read TGTGCCAGCAGCTCCCCCCGGGACAGCATGAACACTGAAGCTTTCTTT. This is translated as CASSSPRDSMNTEAFF.